A single sample is the source of the 32 T cell receptor beta chains below, sequenced in a study of T cell clonality in common variable immunodeficiency. Sequencing used immunoSEQ multiplex PCR; TCRdb keeps in-frame clones, though not all of them. Observed in the sample are about 55,000 clones, none of them singletons. The sequencing sample was made of peripheral blood mononuclear cells. Receptors were obtained from a person between 18 and 75 years old in good health.

At least ten counts were recorded for this clone. CDR3 bases read: TGCAGTGCTGCCTTAACAGGGGGGGGCGAAAAA. Translation gives CSAALTGGGEK. The CDR3 reads in full as CSAALTGGGEKLFF. V is TRBV20-1 and J is TRBJ1-4, with 8 bases aligning to TRBD1. The read is 3 residues too short to cover the CDR3 end, so that end is filled in from the germline J gene. The germline V gene has CDR1 DFQATT and CDR2 SNEGSKA (reference sequence). This CDR3 is built from 14 residues. The J segment lost 8 bases and the V segment lost 5 bases, leaving 10 bases of the junction unmatched.

This clone came up many times. The sequence runs out 3 residues before the end of the CDR3; the remainder is reconstructed from the germline J gene. The genes are TRBV5-1 and TRBJ2-2; D unclear. The CDR3 runs 14 residues. CDR1 SGHRS and CDR2 YFSETQ come from the germline V gene. This CDR3 is CASKASATNEKLFF. Incomplete CDR3 DNA: TGCGCCAGCAAGGCGAGTGCAACTAATGAAAAG.

In this sample, this clone turned up a few times. The read comes to an end 3 residues before the CDR3 does, leaving the germline J gene to fill in the end. V is TRBV19 and J is TRBJ1-2; D unclear. This CDR3 is 13 amino acids long. From germline, CDR1 is LNHDA and CDR2 SQIVND (reference sequence). The CDR3 DNA, read in part, is TGTGCCAGTGGAACCCCTTTCACAGATACC. It codes for CASGTPFTDT. The full CDR3 is CASGTPFTDTYTF.

This clone showed up many times. This may stem from a read error, because a much larger clone lies one nucleotide away. With the read ending 3 residues before the CDR3 end, the germline J gene is used to fill in that end. J is TRBJ2-2 and V is TRBV20-1, with D perhaps matching TRBD1 (6 bases). Germline values: CDR1 DFQATT, CDR2 SNEGSKA (reference sequence). The CDR3 length is 17 residues. Here the CDR3 reads CSARAGVGHYANEKLFF. The DNA read from the CDR3 is TGCAGTGCTAGAGCAGGAGTGGGACACTACGCGAATGAAAAG.

This clone was seen ten or more times. The part of the CDR3 DNA that was read is TGCAGTGCTAGCCCAGGTAGAGCGGCCTTATCCTACGAG. Encoded protein: CSASPGRAALSYE. The CDR3 as a whole reads CSASPGRAALSYEQYF. The chain links TRBV20-1 to TRBJ2-7; TRBD2 is a possible D gene (5 bases). The CDR3 extends 3 residues past the end of the read, so its final part is completed from the germline J gene. In germline, CDR1 is DFQATT, CDR2 SNEGSKA (reference sequence). The length of the CDR3 is 16 residues. V was shortened by 3 bases and J by 1 base, with 19 bases between the two germline ends.

At least ten counts were recorded for this clone. Coverage ceases 3 residues before the CDR3 finishes, and the germline J gene fills in the end. The gene calls are TRBV5-1 and TRBJ1-2, with 9 bases aligning to TRBD1. The CDR3 consists of 13 residues. Germline V gene data show CDR1 as SGHRS and CDR2 as YFSETQ. The CDR3 sequence: CASSPRDRVGYTF. Incomplete CDR3 DNA: TGCGCCAGCAGCCCGAGGGACAGGGTCGGC.

Ten or more counts support this clone. The sequence runs out 3 residues before the end of the CDR3; the remainder is reconstructed from the germline J gene. The chain links TRBV5-6 to TRBJ2-3; TRBD1 is a possible D gene (5 bases). The CDR3 spans 13 residues. CDR1 SGHDT and CDR2 YYEEEE come from the germline V gene. The V gene lost 0 bases and the J gene lost 6 bases, with 8 bases spanning the gap. The DNA read from the CDR3 is TGTGCCAGCAGCTTGGATTACAGGGATACG. Its protein is CASSLDYRDT. The full CDR3 reads CASSLDYRDTQYF.

Notes on this clone: The read gets to within 3 residues of the CDR3 end, and the germline J gene fills in the rest. The rearrangement joins TRBV7-9 to TRBJ2-2; TRBD1 aligns across 9 bases. Per the germline V gene, CDR1 is SEHNR and CDR2 is FQNEAQ (reference sequence). CDR3 length equals 14 residues. The sequenced CDR3 bases are TGTGCCAGCTCCACCGGACAGGGGAGTGAAAAG. Translation: CASSTGQGSEK. The entire CDR3 protein is CASSTGQGSEKLFF.

CDR3 sequence: CASREFGTGQETQYF. The sequenced CDR3 bases are TGTGCCAGCAGGGAATTCGGGACAGGGCAAGAGACC. J is TRBJ2-5 and V is TRBV27, with 9 bases lining up with TRBD1. Read coverage stops 3 residues before the CDR3 terminus; the germline J gene supplies the remainder. CDR3 size: 15 residues. Trimming at V came to 6 bases and at J to 2 bases, leaving 7 bases not matched to a gene. The V gene's germline CDR1 is MNHEY and CDR2 SMNVEV (reference sequence).

At least ten counts were recorded for this clone. The read gets to within 3 residues of the CDR3 end, and the germline J gene fills in the rest. This chain uses TRBV28 with TRBJ1-4, with 10 bases identical to TRBD1. Looked up from germline, CDR1 is MDHEN and CDR2 is SYDVKM. V trimming: 5 bases; J trimming: 7 bases; junction bases outside the gene matches: 10. This CDR3 has 16 amino acids. CDR3 DNA, as far as it was read: TGTGCCAGCAGTAGAGGTGGGGACAGGGGAAGTGAAAAA. This codes for CASSRGGDRGSEK. From start to end, the CDR3 is CASSRGGDRGSEKLFF.

This clone has at least ten counts. The read finishes 3 residues shy of the CDR3 end, and the germline J gene is used to complete it. The J gene is TRBJ1-2, the V gene TRBV5-4, with D hard to call. Germline assignment: CDR1 SGHNT and CDR2 YYREEE (reference sequence). V lost 1 base and J lost 3, with 13 bases in between. This CDR3 region has 15 residues. The DNA read from the CDR3 is TGTGCCAGCAGCTTGCCCCCGGGGAGGGACTATGGC. Its translation is CASSLPPGRDYG. Given in full, the CDR3 is CASSLPPGRDYGYTF.

In regard to this clone: Relative to the germline gene, one junction end is altered; a read error may explain this. The read is 3 residues too short to cover the CDR3 end, so that end is filled in from the germline J gene. The chain joins TRBV11-1 to TRBJ1-2; a weak D match, TRBD1 (5 bases). The CDR3 covers 14 residues. Per germline, CDR1 SGHAT and CDR2 FQDESV (reference sequence). Incomplete CDR3 DNA: TGTGCCGGCAGCCCAGGAGGAGGGGCCAACGGC. Translated, it gives CAGSPGGGANG. The full CDR3 protein reads CAGSPGGGANGYTF. The whole variable domain, filled in from reference TRBV11-1 and TRBJ1-2, reads EAEVAQSPRYKITEKSQAVAFWCDPISGHATLYWYRQILGQGPELLVQFQDESVVDDSQLPKDRFSAERLKGVDSTLKIQPAELGDSAMYLCAGSPGGGANGYTFGSGTRLTVV.

This clone was recorded at least ten times. From the germline J gene comes the end of the CDR3, since the read stops 3 residues before it. This sequence joins TRBV11-2 and TRBJ2-7; D gene ambiguous. With 1 base removed from V and 3 bases from J, the gap between germline ends came to 13 bases. The CDR3 spans 15 residues. Germline V CDR1 and CDR2: SGHAT, FQNNGV. CDR3 region: CASSLVAPGLYEQYF. The CDR3 DNA, read in part, is TGTGCCAGCAGCTTAGTCGCGCCGGGTCTCTACGAG. The entire variable domain, with the rest obtained from reference TRBV11-2 and TRBJ2-7, is as follows: EAGVAQSPRYKIIEKRQSVAFWCNPISGHATLYWYQQILGQGPKLLIQFQNNGVVDDSQLPKDRFSAERLKGVDSTLKIQPAKLEDSAVYLCASSLVAPGLYEQYFGPGTRLTVT.

At least ten counts were recorded for this clone. The read gets to within 3 residues of the CDR3 end, and the germline J gene fills in the rest. The genes are TRBV11-1 and TRBJ2-3, with D possibly being TRBD2 (5 bases). This CDR3 region has 13 residues. V lost 7 bases and J 4 bases, leaving 12 bases between the germline ends. Germline values: CDR1 SGHAT, CDR2 FQDESV (reference sequence). Incomplete CDR3 DNA: TGTGCCAGCAACCCCGAGGGCGCAGATACG. It translates to CASNPEGADT. The whole CDR3 protein is CASNPEGADTQYF.

The sample holds many counts of this clone. The CDR3 goes on 3 residues after the read ends, and that part is filled in from the germline J gene. The chain couples TRBV5-1 to TRBJ2-2, with a tentative D call TRBD2 (5 bases). V shed 4 bases and J shed 6 bases, with 13 bases lying between them. Germline CDR1 is SGHRS and CDR2 is YFSETQ. CDR3 length equals 14 residues. The CDR3 protein is CASSLLGQAGELFF. The sequenced CDR3 bases are TGCGCCAGCAGCCTACTAGGGCAGGCCGGGGAG.

This clone was seen many times. The CDR3 loop is CASSYGRIQETQYF. The covered CDR3 bases are TGTGCCAGCAGTTACGGCAGGATCCAAGAGACC. This chain connects TRBV6-2 or TRBV6-3 to TRBJ2-5; D not resolved. The DNA ends 3 residues before the CDR3 does, and the rest of the CDR3 is filled in from the germline J gene. V lost 2 bases and J lost 1, with 8 bases in between. The CDR3 extends over 14 amino acids. In germline, CDR1 is MNHEY, CDR2 SVGEGT.

This clone was picked up many times. From the germline J gene comes the end of the CDR3, since the read stops 3 residues before it. J is TRBJ2-3 and V is TRBV30, with 9 nucleotides matching TRBD2. Germline values: CDR1 GTSNPN, CDR2 SVGIG (reference sequence). V shed 0 bases, J shed 4 bases, and the junction held 5 bases outside the gene matches. The CDR3 extends over 15 amino acids. The CDR3 here is CAWSVTGTSPDTQYF. The CDR3 DNA, read in part, is TGTGCCTGGAGTGTAACCGGGACTAGCCCAGATACG.

This clone was picked up many times. The read stops 3 residues short of the end of the CDR3; the missing end is completed from the germline J gene. The chain carries TRBV13 and TRBJ2-5; 13 bases are shared with TRBD2. The junction had 8 bases not matched to a gene; V was cut back by 2 bases and J by 5 bases. CDR3 length equals 17 residues. The germline V gene has CDR1 PRHDT and CDR2 FYEKMQ (reference sequence). Partial CDR3 DNA: TGTGCCAGCAGCTTAACTCCGGGACTAGCGGGGTTGGAGACC. Amino acids: CASSLTPGLAGLET. The entire CDR3 protein is CASSLTPGLAGLETQYF.

This clone occurred many times. With the read ending 3 residues before the CDR3 end, the germline J gene is used to fill in that end. The chain couples TRBV20-1 to TRBJ1-2, with D possibly matching TRBD1 (6 bases). This CDR3 has 13 amino acids. Germline CDR1 is DFQATT and CDR2 is SNEGSKA (reference sequence). V lost 3 bases, J lost 7 bases, and 15 bases lay in between. The sequenced part of the CDR3 DNA is TGCAGTGCTAGTGGGGGACAACCGGCTGGC. Encoded protein: CSASGGQPAG. The full-length CDR3 reads as CSASGGQPAGYTF.

This clone was observed many times. The read terminates 3 residues ahead of where the CDR3 ends, so the germline J gene completes it. The chain is built from TRBV10-3 and TRBJ1-3; D may be TRBD1 (5 bases). Germline V gives CDR1 ENHRY, CDR2 SYGVKD. The CDR3 spans 15 residues. Trimming took off 4 bases at V and 3 bases at J, with 13 bases between the two ends. CDR3 residues: CAISGGQVYGNTIYF. Partial CDR3 DNA: TGTGCCATCAGTGGGGGCCAGGTCTATGGAAACACC.

The table lists this clone with many counts. The sequenced fragment ends 3 residues before the CDR3 boundary, so the rest is inferred from the germline J gene. V usage is TRBV19 and J usage is TRBJ1-2; D ambiguous. Per the germline V gene, CDR1 is LNHDA and CDR2 is SQIVND (reference sequence). The CDR3 has 13 residues. The CDR3 sequence is CASSMTTRRGYTF. The part of the CDR3 DNA that was read is TGTGCCAGTAGTATGACGACCCGGCGGGGC. The entire variable domain, with the rest obtained from reference TRBV19 and TRBJ1-2, is as follows: DGGITQSPKYLFRKEGQNVTLSCEQNLNHDAMYWYRQDPGQGLRLIYYSQIVNDFQKGDIAEGYSVSREKKESFPLTVTSAQKNPTAFYLCASSMTTRRGYTFGSGTRLTVV.

This clone was recorded many times. The CDR3 is cut off 3 residues early in the read; its end comes from the germline J gene. The chain uses TRBV7-9 and TRBJ2-2; D may be TRBD1 (6 bases). Trimming shortened V by 10 bases and J by 1 base, and 10 bases separated the two germline ends. The CDR3 runs to 13 residues. Germline values: CDR1 SEHNR, CDR2 FQNEAQ (reference sequence). The CDR3 protein is CATPTGNTGELFF. CDR3 DNA, as far as it was read: TGTGCCACCCCGACAGGGAACACCGGGGAG.

This clone was detected a few times. The sequence runs out 3 residues before the end of the CDR3; the remainder is reconstructed from the germline J gene. The chain combines TRBV18 with TRBJ1-1; 9 bases agree with TRBD1. V lost 4 bases and J lost 1; bases outside the gene matches: 10. Germline lookup yields CDR1 KGHSH and CDR2 LQKENI. This CDR3 spans 17 amino acids. The part of the CDR3 DNA that was read is TGTGCCAGCTCACTGGGGACAGGGATGCAGGGGAACACTGAA. It codes for CASSLGTGMQGNTE. The whole CDR3 protein reads CASSLGTGMQGNTEAFF.

This clone was observed a few times. The DNA ends 3 residues before the CDR3 does, and the rest of the CDR3 is filled in from the germline J gene. The gene calls are TRBV2 and TRBJ1-6, with 10 nucleotides matching TRBD1. Germline trimming cut 6 bases from V and 11 bases from J; bases unmatched to any gene: 7. The germline V gene has CDR1 SNHLY and CDR2 FYNNEI. The CDR3 is made up of 14 amino acids. The CDR3 protein is CASRQTGGATPLHF. The sequenced CDR3 bases are TGTGCCAGCAGGCAGACAGGGGGCGCGACACCC.

Many counts were recorded for this clone. The read is 3 residues too short to cover the CDR3 end, so that end is filled in from the germline J gene. The J gene is TRBJ2-3, the V gene TRBV12-3 or TRBV12-4; perhaps TRBD2 as D (6 bases). CDR3 length: 14 amino acids. Deletions cut 7 bases from V and 2 bases from J, with 13 bases between. CDR3 DNA (partial): TGTGCCAGCACCCTCGGGGACTTCACAGATACG. Protein product: CASTLGDFTDT. The full CDR3 protein reads CASTLGDFTDTQYF.

This clone was recorded many times. The read finishes 3 residues shy of the CDR3 end, and the germline J gene is used to complete it. The V call is TRBV3-1 (or the pseudogene TRBV3-2), the J call TRBJ1-2; D may be TRBD1 (6 bases). Trimming left V 1 base short and J 5 bases short, with 11 bases between. This CDR3 spans 14 amino acids. Germline loops: CDR1 LGHDT, CDR2 YNNKEL (reference sequence). CDR3 bases read: TGTGCCAGCAGCCAAGGGACAGCGGTATATGGC. This codes for CASSQGTAVYG. The full CDR3 is CASSQGTAVYGYTF.

This clone was counted many times. The read comes to an end 3 residues before the CDR3 does, leaving the germline J gene to fill in the end. The chain links TRBV14 to TRBJ1-2; a weak D match, TRBD1 (5 bases). The CDR3 consists of 13 residues. V gave up 3 bases and J gave up 2 bases, with 7 bases separating them. CDR1 is SGHDN and CDR2 is FVKESK in the germline V gene. CDR3 bases read: TGTGCCAGCAGCCAGGACAAAAACTATGGC. It translates to CASSQDKNYG. The whole CDR3 sequence is CASSQDKNYGYTF.

In its sample, this clone was seen many times. Coverage ceases 3 residues before the CDR3 finishes, and the germline J gene fills in the end. This chain links TRBV6-1 with TRBJ2-5, with D tentatively TRBD2 (5 bases). The CDR3 is 14 residues long. From germline, CDR1 is MNHNS and CDR2 SASEGT. Deletions cut 4 bases from V and 1 base from J, with 10 bases between. The CDR3 loop reads CASSVSGVQETQYF. CDR3 DNA (partial): TGTGCCAGCAGTGTAAGCGGAGTCCAAGAGACC.

This clone came up a few times. From the germline J gene comes the end of the CDR3, since the read stops 3 residues before it. The V call is TRBV18, the J call TRBJ2-2; 9 bases align to TRBD1. CDR3 length: 14 amino acids. Germline CDR1 reads KGHSH; CDR2 reads LQKENI. The CDR3 loop is CASSADRGEEKLFF. CDR3 DNA (partial): TGTGCCAGCTCGGCGGACAGGGGAGAAGAAAAG. Full variable domain (rest looked up from reference TRBV18 and TRBJ2-2): NAGVMQNPRHLVRRRGQEARLRCSPMKGHSHVYWYRQLPEEGLKFMVYLQKENIIDESGMPKERFSAEFPKEGPSILRIQQVVRGDSAAYFCASSADRGEEKLFFGEGSRLTVL.

Ten or more counts support this clone. The read is 3 residues too short to cover the CDR3 end, so that end is filled in from the germline J gene. The genes are TRBV27 and TRBJ1-6; the match to TRBD1 covers 7 bases. Germline V gene sequence: CDR1 MNHEY, CDR2 SMNVEV (reference sequence). Trimming took 8 bases from V and 6 from J; bases not matched to a gene: 7. The CDR3 is 14 residues long. The CDR3 DNA, read in part, is TGTGCCAGCGGCGGACAGGAATCTAATTCACCC. Translation: CASGGQESNSP. The CDR3 as a whole reads CASGGQESNSPLHF.

In regard to this clone: The read finishes 3 residues shy of the CDR3 end, and the germline J gene is used to complete it. V is TRBV6-2 or TRBV6-3 and J is TRBJ2-2; TRBD1 might be the D (5 bases). The germline CDR1 and CDR2 sequences are MNHEY and SVGEGT. The CDR3 length is 11 residues. The CDR3 loop is CASTQGGKLFF. The sequenced part of the CDR3 DNA is TGTGCCAGCACCCAGGGTGGAAAG.

The sample holds a few counts of this clone. The read falls 3 residues short of the CDR3 end, and the missing part is taken from the germline J gene. The rearrangement links TRBV6-2 or TRBV6-3 to TRBJ2-3; 10 nucleotides match TRBD2. Germline V gene data show CDR1 as MNHEY and CDR2 as SVGEGT. The CDR3 covers 17 residues. The CDR3 DNA, read in part, is TGTGCCAGCAGTTCCCCGGCTAGCGGGAGCGCGGAGGAGACG. As protein: CASSSPASGSAEET. The full CDR3 protein is CASSSPASGSAEETQYF.